The TCR beta chain under discussion was sequenced for a study of molecular identifiers for immune sequencing clone quantification. TCRdb called the PCR reads again in MiXCR, with one record for every CDR3 protein. Among about 320,000 distinct CDR3 sequences listed, about 21% were seen once. Unmatched junction bases numbered 6, after V lost 4 bases and J lost 1 base. Germline CDR1 and CDR2: MNHEY and SVGEGT. CDR3 length: 16 amino acids. This clonotype has ten or more counts. Sequences were obtained from naive CD8+ T cells from blood, with Jurkat cell RNA spiked in. As for subset: FACS-sorted CD8+CD4-CCR7+CD45RA+ naive T cells. This sequence was found in a human donor in good health. Some libraries in this study had Jurkat cell RNA spiked in. The rearrangement joins TRBV6-2 or TRBV6-3 to TRBJ2-5; TRBD2 aligns across 10 bases. The CDR3 protein is CASSSPRTSGQETQYF. DNA for the CDR3: TGTGCCAGCAGTTCCCCCCGGACTAGCGGCCAAGAGACCCAGTACTTC.